This T cell receptor (beta chain) came from a study of OX40 agonist ivuxolimab in advanced cancers. This CDR3 contains 12 residues. V shed 4 bases and J shed 6 bases, with 7 bases lying between them. Germline CDR1 reads MDHEN; CDR2 reads SYDVKM. Sequencing was performed with immunoSEQ multiplex PCR; in TCRdb, only in-frame clones are kept and a portion is missing. Among over 75,000 clones listed, roughly 87% were seen once. The source was CD4+ or CD8+ T cells sorted from blood, collected in a trial of the OX40 agonist ivuxolimab. The chain combines TRBV28 with TRBJ2-1, with a possible D match to TRBD2 (6 bases). This receptor was obtained from an adult with an advanced solid tumor such as melanoma, head and neck, liver or kidney cancer. CDR3 residues: CASSSSANEQFF. Written as DNA, the CDR3 is TGTGCCAGCAGTTCTAGCGCCAATGAGCAGTTCTTC. Variable domain in full (rest from reference TRBV28 and TRBJ2-1): DVKVTQSSRYLVKRTGEKVFLECVQDMDHENMFWYRQDPGLGLRLIYFSYDVKMKEKGDIPEGYSVSREKKERFSLILESASTNQTSMYLCASSSSANEQFFGPGTRLTVL.